The rows below give T cell receptor beta chains drawn from one sample of a study of T cells in Graves' hyperthyroidism and ophthalmopathy. TCRdb reprocessed the multiplex PCR reads with MiXCR, giving one entry per CDR3 protein. The profile covers roughly 570,000 distinct CDR3 sequences, with about 43% appearing a single time and 19% taken by the ten largest. Sequenced material: peripheral blood or thyroid tissue (not recorded which). These receptors came from an adult woman with Graves' disease, either hyperthyroidism or ophthalmopathy (not recorded which). Each CDR3 is given with its conserved first and last residue. Each record gives: J gene, V gene, CDR3 protein.

TRBJ2-5 | TRBV13 | CASSPDRSGMETQYF
TRBJ2-1 | TRBV24-1 | CATSDSHGRVRNEQFF
TRBJ2-7 | TRBV6-6 | CASGLAGGDEQYF
TRBJ1-3 | TRBV4-1 | CASSDKGLSGNTIYF
TRBJ2-3 | TRBV10-3 | CAIGAGESDTQYF
TRBJ2-5 | TRBV7-6 | CASSRTSGGGETQYF
TRBJ2-3 | TRBV20-1 | CSAPLATDTQYF
TRBJ1-1 | TRBV5-1 | CASSQGSRNTEAFF
TRBJ2-3 | TRBV7-3 | CASSSVTDTQYF
TRBJ1-5 | TRBV28 | CASINTGTADQPQHF
TRBJ2-6 | TRBV4-2 | CASSHGTKGANVLTF
TRBJ1-5 | TRBV5-6 | CASSPGLYSGNQPQHF
TRBJ1-5 | TRBV7-8 | CASSALRVSNQPQHF
TRBJ1-3 | TRBV4-1 | CVSSQADTVVPGNTIYF
TRBJ1-1 | TRBV2 | CASTPGYTEAFF
TRBJ1-2 | TRBV15 | CATSRDSGQGGGYTF
TRBJ1-5 | TRBV12-3/TRBV12-4 | CASKITLNQPQHF
TRBJ1-1 | TRBV2 | CASRGRQNTEAFF
TRBJ2-2 | TRBV7-9 | CAGSLVSNQGQTNTGELFF
TRBJ2-6 | TRBV13 | CASSLLQAGANVLTF
TRBJ1-2 | TRBV6-6 | CASSYGSPYGYTF
TRBJ1-4 | TRBV5-1 | CASSLIGTATNEKLFF
TRBJ1-2 | TRBV12-3/TRBV12-4 | CASSLGPRVDGYTF
TRBJ2-7 | TRBV5-6 | CASSLGTRIEQYF
TRBJ2-7 | TRBV6-5 | CASSSGRGLSSEQYF
TRBJ2-7 | TRBV10-3 | CAIRPGQGAYEQYF
TRBJ2-7 | TRBV15 | CATSRDGFGYEQYF
TRBJ1-2 | TRBV7-2 | CASSLGGQGGSTF
TRBJ2-7 | TRBV20-1 | CSGLLAGGHEQYF
TRBJ2-2 | TRBV24-1 | CATSVGEVGEQFF
TRBJ2-5 | TRBV28 | CASSSLAGNQETQYF
TRBJ1-1 | TRBV9 | CVSSEDPQGPEAFF
TRBJ2-5 | TRBV2 | CASSEALTSGMMETQYF
TRBJ2-2 | TRBV29-1 | CSVEATTGGTGELFF
TRBJ2-5 | TRBV28 | CASSQSTSGEETQYF
TRBJ2-2 | TRBV7-3 | CASSLAGGETGELFF
TRBJ2-2 | TRBV28 | CASSFTHTGELFF
TRBJ1-2 | TRBV27 | CASRKDSSYGYTF
TRBJ1-2 | TRBV15 | CATSRTSSHSYYGYTF
TRBJ2-7 | TRBV29-1 | CSVGASSENEQYF
TRBJ2-2 | TRBV20-1 | CSAPWDYLNTGELFF
TRBJ2-7 | TRBV13 | CASSSQISYEQYF
TRBJ2-7 | TRBV6-6 | CASSYWGLGLGEQYF
TRBJ2-5 | TRBV18 | CASSPRTGYQETQYF
TRBJ2-7 | TRBV7-2 | CAAPGWGVEIDEQYF
TRBJ2-5 | TRBV24-1 | CATSDFFQGGETQYF
TRBJ2-5 | TRBV13 | CASSPSWTRRFETQYF